Below, 28 T cell receptor beta chains from the same sample are listed, as sequenced in a study of T cells after posttransplantation cyclophosphamide. Using immunoSEQ multiplex PCR, the repertoire was profiled, and TCRdb retains in-frame clones only, with some absent. Recorded here are 40,000 or so clones, none singletons. Sequencing was carried out using PBMCs. These receptors all stem from a young man in good health and a related stem cell transplant donor.

This clone showed up just a few times. This chain uses TRBV28 with TRBJ1-2, with 12 bases fitting TRBD1. The germline V gene encodes CDR1 MDHEN and CDR2 SYDVKM. The V gene end was trimmed by 2 bases and the J gene end by 6 bases; junction bases not matched to a gene: 7. CDR3 size: 16 residues. The CDR3 nucleotides read TGTGCCAGCAGTTTAGGGGGACAGGGGGCGTTCCATGGCTACACCTTC. Translated, it gives CASSLGGQGAFHGYTF.

In its sample, this clone was seen many times. The rearrangement joins TRBV6-1 to TRBJ2-2; TRBD1 might be the D (6 bases). Trimming stripped 4 bases from V and 6 bases from J, with 9 bases between. This CDR3 is 13 amino acids long. CDR1 MNHNS and CDR2 SASEGT come from the germline V gene. CDR3 sequence (DNA): TGTGCCAGCAGTGGCAGGACAGCCGGGGAGCTGTTTTTT. Protein product: CASSGRTAGELFF.

This clone was counted at least ten times. J is TRBJ1-3 and V is TRBV4-1; D might be TRBD1 (6 bases). The V and J ends lost 0 bases and 4 bases respectively, with 10 bases between them. The germline V gene has CDR1 MGHRA and CDR2 YSYEKL. The length of the CDR3 is 15 residues. Here the CDR3 reads CASSQETGTGNTIYF. CDR3 nucleotides: TGCGCCAGCAGCCAAGAAACAGGGACGGGAAACACCATATATTTT.

This clone appeared many times. The gene calls are TRBV10-3 and TRBJ2-3; D is perhaps TRBD2 (5 bases). Per germline, CDR1 ENHRY and CDR2 SYGVKD. The CDR3 sequence is 14 residues long. Trimming left V 3 bases short and J 6 bases short, with 13 bases between. The chain's CDR3 is CAISERPGGDTQYF. CDR3 in DNA: TGTGCCATCAGTGAAAGGCCGGGCGGGGATACGCAGTATTTT.

This clone was seen many times. This chain connects TRBV12-3 or TRBV12-4 to TRBJ1-6; no clear D. Trimming cost V 2 bases and J 9 bases, with 5 bases left between them. The length of the CDR3 is 12 residues. The CDR3, as DNA: TGTGCCAGCAGTTTAAAGGGTTCACCCCTCCACTTT. Translated: CASSLKGSPLHF.

The V and J genes are TRBV9 and TRBJ1-1, with D tentatively TRBD1 (5 bases). Per germline, CDR1 SGDLS and CDR2 YYNGEE. V was trimmed by 2 bases and J by 11 bases, leaving 16 bases between them. The CDR3 has 13 residues. This CDR3 is CASSVTGGMEAFF. CDR3 nucleotide sequence: TGTGCCAGCAGCGTTACGGGGGGAATGGAGGCTTTCTTT.

Only a few counts were recorded for this clone. V gene TRBV9 combines with J gene TRBJ2-2; D may be TRBD2 (6 bases). The CDR3 runs to 16 residues. V lost 0 bases and J 4 bases, leaving 13 bases between the germline ends. Germline V CDR1 and CDR2: SGDLS, YYNGEE. In DNA form, the CDR3 reads TGTGCCAGCAGCGTAGAGGCGGGGTTTGTCACCGGGGAGCTGTTTTTT. Amino acid sequence: CASSVEAGFVTGELFF.

This clone has a count of ten or more. The chain couples TRBV5-1 to TRBJ1-1; D is perhaps TRBD1 (5 bases). V was pared by 4 bases and J by 0 bases, with 7 bases between. The CDR3 extends over 13 amino acids. Germline lookup yields CDR1 SGHRS and CDR2 YFSETQ. This CDR3 is CASSPRVNTEAFF. The CDR3 region has the DNA TGCGCCAGCAGCCCCAGGGTGAACACTGAAGCTTTCTTT.

This chain links TRBV28 with TRBJ1-1; D is unclear. The germline CDR1 and CDR2 sequences are MDHEN and SYDVKM. V was trimmed by 5 bases and J by 6 bases, leaving 10 bases between them. The CDR3 extends over 12 amino acids. The CDR3 loop reads CASSPRRAEAFF. In nucleotides, the CDR3 is TGTGCCAGCAGTCCCCGAAGGGCTGAAGCTTTCTTT. The variable domain in full, completed from reference TRBV28 and TRBJ1-1, reads DVKVTQSSRYLVKRTGEKVFLECVQDMDHENMFWYRQDPGLGLRLIYFSYDVKMKEKGDIPEGYSVSREKKERFSLILESASTNQTSMYLCASSPRRAEAFFGQGTRLTVV.

This clone was found many times. The chain is built from TRBV4-3 and TRBJ2-1, with TRBD2 matching 12 bases. CDR3 length: 14 amino acids. Germline assignment: CDR1 LGHNA and CDR2 YSLEER. V shed 8 bases, J shed 8 bases, and the junction held 7 bases outside the gene matches. The CDR3: CASGRTSGVHEQFF. Written as DNA, the CDR3 is TGCGCCAGCGGGCGGACTAGCGGGGTCCATGAGCAGTTCTTC.

This clone was counted ten times or more. Its ends do not fully match the called genes, so a read error is possible. V is TRBV18 and J is TRBJ1-1; 7 bases agree with TRBD1. CDR1 and CDR2 from the germline V gene are KGHSH and LQKENI. CDR3 length equals 14 residues. CDR3 protein: CASSPQGYDTEAFF. In DNA form, the CDR3 reads TGTGCCAGCTCCCCACAGGGGTATGACACTGAAGCTTTCTTT.

This clone was detected many times. The chain couples TRBV12-3 or TRBV12-4 to TRBJ2-3; no clear D. This CDR3 has 12 amino acids. Deletions cut 5 bases from V and 0 bases from J, with 3 bases between. CDR3 nucleotides: TGTGCCAGCAGTCAGAGCACAGATACGCAGTATTTT. This gives the protein CASSQSTDTQYF.

This clone was picked up many times. This chain connects TRBV27 to TRBJ1-6, with TRBD1 matching 9 bases. There are 15 residues in the CDR3. The ends lost 6 bases at V and 4 bases at J; junction bases unmatched: 4. Germline lookup yields CDR1 MNHEY and CDR2 SMNVEV (reference sequence). The DNA for the CDR3 is TGTGCCAGCAGGGGACAGGGTTCATATAATTCACCCCTCCACTTT. Amino acids: CASRGQGSYNSPLHF.

This clone was observed many times. The chain recombines TRBV5-6 with TRBJ1-2; 12 bases match TRBD1. Germline-derived CDR1 and CDR2 are SGHDT and YYEEEE. Unmatched junction bases numbered 10, after V lost 2 bases and J lost 5 bases. This CDR3 is 17 amino acids long. The CDR3 protein is CASSFTGQGAFSYGYTF. CDR3 sequence (DNA): TGTGCCAGCAGCTTTACGGGACAGGGGGCGTTTAGTTATGGCTACACCTTC.

In this sample, this clone turned up many times. The J gene is TRBJ1-1, the V gene TRBV15; D is unclear. Germline V CDR1 and CDR2: LNHNV, YYDKDF (reference sequence). The CDR3 has 13 residues. Trimming took off 4 bases at V and 1 base at J, with 7 bases between the two ends. The CDR3 loop reads CATSIAKNTEAFF. CDR3 coding DNA: TGTGCCACCAGCATCGCGAAGAACACTGAAGCTTTCTTT.

Ten or more counts support this clone. The chain employs TRBV11-3 and TRBJ1-1, with no clear D. CDR1 SGHNT and CDR2 YENEEA come from the germline V gene. Trimming pared 2 bases from V and 3 bases from J, leaving 7 bases between. There are 13 residues in the CDR3. CDR3 bases: TGTGCCAGCAGCTTAACGCCGGACACTGAAGCTTTCTTT. This translates into CASSLTPDTEAFF.

This clone was detected many times. The chain has TRBV6-2 or TRBV6-3 and TRBJ2-7, with 9 positions matching TRBD1. This CDR3 is 14 amino acids long. V shed 6 bases and J 5 bases; nucleotides not matched to a gene: 8. Germline V gene sequence: CDR1 MNHEY, CDR2 SVGEGT. The CDR3 DNA reads as TGTGCCAGCAGCTTCATGGACAGGGGCGACGAGCAGTACTTC. Its protein is CASSFMDRGDEQYF.

This clone appeared many times. The gene calls are TRBV6-2 or TRBV6-3 and TRBJ2-7, with D tentatively TRBD1 (6 bases). Germline V gene lookup returns CDR1 MNHEY and CDR2 SVGEGT. The length of the CDR3 is 12 residues. Trimming cost V 11 bases and J 1 base, with 12 bases left between them. For the CDR3, the DNA is TGTGCCTCCCGCAGGGGATCCTACGAGCAGTACTTC. Protein product: CASRRGSYEQYF.

This clone showed up many times. This chain uses TRBV7-9 with TRBJ1-2; TRBD1 aligns across 9 bases. CDR3 size: 17 residues. Trimming took 4 bases from V and 0 from J; bases not matched to a gene: 9. Germline assignment: CDR1 SEHNR and CDR2 FQNEAQ (reference sequence). The DNA of the CDR3 is TGTGCCAGCAGCTATATAATGGGACAGGGCACTAACTATGGCTACACCTTC. It yields the protein CASSYIMGQGTNYGYTF.

This clone has ten or more counts. This chain joins TRBV12-3 or TRBV12-4 and TRBJ2-3; TRBD2 agrees at 9 bases. Losses at the gene ends were 10 bases for V and 6 bases for J; bases not matched to a gene: 14. CDR3 length: 15 residues. CDR3 residues: CATTLSGGPRDTQYF. The CDR3 DNA is TGTGCCACCACCCTTAGCGGGGGACCCCGGGATACGCAGTATTTT.

This clone was seen more than once but under ten times. This rearrangement joins TRBV7-8 to TRBJ2-5; 8 nucleotides agree with TRBD2. This CDR3 region has 15 residues. V shed 5 bases, J shed 5 bases, and the junction held 10 bases outside the gene matches. CDR1 and CDR2 (germline): SGHVS, FQNEAQ. Written as DNA, the CDR3 is TGTGCCAGCAGCCAGCAGAGCGGGGGCCAGGAGACCCAGTACTTC. It yields the protein CASSQQSGGQETQYF.

This clone showed up many times. The genes are TRBV6-1 and TRBJ2-7; D not certain. The CDR3 loop spans 14 amino acids. Deletions cut 4 bases from V and 2 bases from J, with 12 bases between. Germline CDR1 MNHNS, CDR2 SASEGT. The CDR3 DNA sequence: TGTGCCAGCAGTGCCCAGGCTATTACCTACGAGCAGTACTTC. It specifies CASSAQAITYEQYF.

This clone was seen repeatedly, ten times or more. CDR3 in DNA: TGTGCCAGCAGCGCCTACAGGGCCCCCTCCTACAATGAGCAGTTCTTC. This translates into CASSAYRAPSYNEQFF. This chain connects TRBV9 to TRBJ2-1, with TRBD1 as a possible D gene (6 bases). Trimming took 3 bases from V and 0 from J, leaving 13 bases between them. The CDR3 loop spans 16 amino acids. CDR1 and CDR2 from the germline V gene are SGDLS and YYNGEE.

This clone was recorded many times. V and J are TRBV2 and TRBJ2-3, with a possible D match to TRBD1 (6 bases). There are 15 residues in the CDR3. Trimming pared 4 bases from V and 2 bases from J, leaving 13 bases between. CDR1 is SNHLY and CDR2 is FYNNEI in the germline V gene. As DNA, the CDR3 is TGTGCCAGCAGTGCCCCCAGGGGAGACACAGATACGCAGTATTTT. Translation: CASSAPRGDTDTQYF.

Ten or more counts support this clone. Germline is not matched at one junction end, which may reflect a read error. The chain links TRBV27 to TRBJ2-7; 9 bases map to TRBD2. Germline values: CDR1 MNHEY, CDR2 SMNVEV (reference sequence). This CDR3 is built from 16 residues. CDR3 sequence (DNA): TGTGCCAGCAGTTTATACGCGGGGGGGGCCTCCTCCGAGCAGTACTTC. Translating gives CASSLYAGGASSEQYF.

This clone was seen a handful of times. In DNA form, the CDR3 reads TGTGCCAGCAGTTTAACCCAATCGACAGGGTTGGGTAACTATGGCTACACCTTC. Encoded protein: CASSLTQSTGLGNYGYTF. The V and J genes are TRBV27 and TRBJ1-2; TRBD1 matches at 7 bases. CDR1 MNHEY and CDR2 SMNVEV come from the germline V gene (reference sequence). This CDR3 is 18 amino acids long. Unmatched junction bases numbered 13, after V lost 2 bases and J lost 1 base.

The chain employs TRBV12-3 or TRBV12-4 and TRBJ1-2; tentative D call: TRBD1 (5 bases). The ends were cut back, 4 bases at V and 6 bases at J, with 15 bases in the middle. This CDR3 is 14 amino acids long. The CDR3 loop reads CASSSRGVLHGYTF. CDR3 bases: TGTGCCAGCAGTTCCCGAGGGGTGTTGCATGGCTACACCTTC.

This clone appeared a few times. The chain combines TRBV9 with TRBJ2-5; 10 bases agree with TRBD2. This CDR3 has 17 residues. Germline V CDR1 and CDR2: SGDLS, YYNGEE. J lost 5 bases, V lost 3 bases, and 13 bases had no gene match. CDR3 protein: CASSDRTSGSPRETQYF. In DNA, the CDR3 is TGTGCCAGCAGCGACCGGACTAGCGGCTCCCCCAGGGAGACCCAGTACTTC.